Each of the 10 T cell receptor beta chains below was sequenced from the same sample in a study of blood T cell repertoires in COVID-19. Generated by immunoSEQ multiplex PCR, the TCRdb table keeps only in-frame clones and is missing some. The table has some 160,000 clones, roughly nine tenths seen once. The source material was peripheral blood. The receptors shown here come from a woman aged 70-85 years with acute or convalescent COVID-19.

The V call is TRBV14, the J call TRBJ1-2, with TRBD1 matching 8 bases. V lost 1 base and J lost 5; bases outside the gene matches: 6. Germline V gene lookup returns CDR1 SGHDN and CDR2 FVKESK. This CDR3 is built from 15 residues. DNA of the CDR3: TGTGCCAGCAGCCAAGCACAGGGGGGAAAATATGGCTACACCTTC. Amino acids: CASSQAQGGKYGYTF.

This clone was detected only once. The chain recombines TRBV7-7 with TRBJ1-4; 10 bases agree with TRBD1. Germline V lookup: CDR1 SSHAT, CDR2 FNYEAQ (reference sequence). V lost 5 bases, J lost 8 bases, and 23 bases stayed unmatched. The CDR3 covers 20 residues. The CDR3 region has the DNA TGTGCCAGCAGCCCCCCTAGTAAAAGCGGACAGGGGGTTTTTAGGGAAAAACTGTTTTTT. Translated, it gives CASSPPSKSGQGVFREKLFF.

J is TRBJ1-2 and V is TRBV6-5; a weak D match, TRBD1 (6 bases). V lost 5 bases and J lost 7, with 14 bases in between. This CDR3 contains 13 residues. CDR1 is MNHEY, CDR2 SVGAGI, per germline. The CDR3 loop reads CASSPGDWSGYTF. The CDR3 DNA reads as TGTGCCAGCAGTCCAGGGGATTGGTCTGGCTACACCTTC.

This sequence joins TRBV6-6 and TRBJ2-3; the match to TRBD1 covers 9 bases. The V gene end was trimmed by 7 bases and the J gene end by 2 bases; junction bases not matched to a gene: 10. This CDR3 has 16 amino acids. Per the germline V gene, CDR1 is MNHNY and CDR2 is SVGAGI (reference sequence). CDR3 in amino acids: CASTPDRGGPTDTQYF. DNA for the CDR3: TGTGCCAGCACCCCGGACAGGGGCGGCCCCACAGATACGCAGTATTTT.

V and J are TRBV27 and TRBJ2-3, with D uncertain. Trimming removed 3 bases at V and 3 bases at J, with 10 bases between. Germline V gene lookup returns CDR1 MNHEY and CDR2 SMNVEV (reference sequence). The CDR3 has 14 amino acids. Written as DNA, the CDR3 is TGTGCCAGCAGTTTGCCAACAGAGACAGATACGCAGTATTTT. Residues: CASSLPTETDTQYF.

This clone was detected only once. The V gene is TRBV6-5, the J gene TRBJ2-1; 7 bases align to TRBD2. With V trimmed by 6 bases and J by 8 bases, 7 bases remained unmatched. This CDR3 region has 13 residues. Germline V lookup: CDR1 MNHEY, CDR2 SVGAGI. CDR3 DNA: TGTGCCAGCAGCGCTGCGGGGGTCGATGAGCAGTTCTTC. Translating gives CASSAAGVDEQFF.

The chain uses TRBV4-3 and TRBJ1-2; 9 nucleotides line up with TRBD1. CDR1 and CDR2 (germline): LGHNA, YSLEER. The CDR3 spans 13 residues. The junction had 4 bases not matched to a gene; V was cut back by 5 bases and J by 6 bases. Here the CDR3 reads CASSETGGNGYTF. The CDR3 DNA reads TGCGCCAGCAGCGAGACAGGGGGTAATGGCTACACCTTC.

The chain combines TRBV6-5 with TRBJ2-7; 10 positions agree with TRBD1. The CDR3 sequence is 14 residues long. Per the germline V gene, CDR1 is MNHEY and CDR2 is SVGAGI. With 6 bases clipped from V and 3 bases from J, the junction kept 5 bases outside the gene matches. DNA for the CDR3: TGTGCCAGCAGCACCGGGACAGGGGTCTACGAGCAGTACTTC. The encoded protein is CASSTGTGVYEQYF.

Here the CDR3 reads CAWSWRTEAFF. DNA of the CDR3: TGTGCCTGGTCGTGGCGGACTGAAGCTTTCTTT. The chain combines TRBV30 with TRBJ1-1, with D unclear. V was pared by 5 bases and J by 5 bases, with 9 bases between. CDR3 length: 11 residues. Germline loops: CDR1 GTSNPN, CDR2 SVGIG (reference sequence). The full variable domain, with the rest looked up from reference TRBV30 and TRBJ1-1, is SQTIHQWPATLVQPVGSPLSLECTVEGTSNPNLYWYRQAAGRGLQLLFYSVGIGQISSEVPQNLSASRPQDRQFILSSKKLLLSDSGFYLCAWSWRTEAFFGQGTRLTVV.

At least ten counts were recorded for this clone. The rearrangement uses TRBV7-9 and TRBJ2-1, with TRBD2 as a possible D gene (6 bases). V was cut by 1 base and J by 8 bases, with 6 bases left in between. This CDR3 is 12 amino acids long. Germline lookup yields CDR1 SEHNR and CDR2 FQNEAQ (reference sequence). CDR3: CASSLERDEQFF. Here the CDR3 DNA reads TGTGCCAGCAGCTTAGAGCGGGATGAGCAGTTCTTC. Full variable domain (remainder filled in from reference TRBV7-9 and TRBJ2-1): DTGVSQNPRHKITKRGQNVTFRCDPISEHNRLYWYRQTLGQGPEFLTYFQNEAQLEKSRLLSDRFSAERPKGSFSTLEIQRTEQGDSAMYLCASSLERDEQFFGPGTRLTVL.